Each of the 28 T cell receptor beta chains below was sequenced from the same sample in a study of response to subunit inactivated influenza vaccine. TCRdb processed the RT-PCR reads anew with MiXCR; each CDR3 protein has one entry. The sample has 500,000 to 550,000 distinct CDR3 sequences, 6.5% to 8% seen once; the top ten hold around 14%. This material consisted of PBMCs from blood, taken less than 30 months after vaccination. The receptor set was obtained from a man between 50 and 69 years old who received an inactivated influenza vaccine.

This clonotype was observed many times. This sequence joins TRBV5-1 and TRBJ2-7; the match to TRBD2 covers 14 bases. The CDR3 consists of 16 residues. CDR1 and CDR2 from the germline V gene are SGHRS and YFSETQ. Trimming cost V 5 bases and J 2 bases; bases outside gene matches: 6. Here the CDR3 DNA reads TGCGCCAGCAGTTCTGGGACTAGCGGGAGAACCTACGAGCAGTACTTC. It is translated as CASSSGTSGRTYEQYF. The whole variable domain, remainder taken from reference TRBV5-1 and TRBJ2-7, is KAGVTQTPRYLIKTRGQQVTLSCSPISGHRSVSWYQQTPGQGLQFLFEYFSETQRNKGNFPGRFSGRQFSNSRSEMNVSTLELGDSALYLCASSSGTSGRTYEQYFGPGTRLTVT.

V is TRBV20-1 and J is TRBJ1-2; TRBD1 aligns across 9 bases. This CDR3 is built from 13 residues. The V segment lost 6 bases and the J segment 5 bases; nucleotides outside the gene matches: 7. The V gene's germline CDR1 is DFQATT and CDR2 SNEGSKA (reference sequence). CDR3: CSANRGLRYGYTF. The DNA of the CDR3 is TGCAGTGCCAACAGGGGGCTTAGATATGGCTACACCTTC.

This clonotype was seen only a few times. This chain links TRBV5-1 with TRBJ2-4; 10 bases fit TRBD2. Unmatched junction bases numbered 14, after V lost 0 bases and J lost 2 bases. CDR3 length: 20 amino acids. Germline V lookup: CDR1 SGHRS, CDR2 YFSETQ. This CDR3 reads CASSLESRPSGSMTKNIQYF. In DNA, the CDR3 is TGCGCCAGCAGCTTGGAAAGTAGGCCTAGCGGGAGTATGACCAAAAACATTCAGTACTTC.

This clonotype has at least ten counts. V and J are TRBV7-2 and TRBJ2-2; TRBD2 matches 7 bases. CDR1 is SGHTA and CDR2 is FQGNSA in the germline V gene. V was pared by 3 bases and J by 7 bases, with 5 bases of the junction left unmatched. This CDR3 has 14 amino acids. CDR3: CASSLGLIGGELFF. CDR3 in DNA: TGTGCCAGCAGCTTGGGACTAATCGGCGGGGAGCTGTTTTTT. The full variable domain, with the rest looked up from reference TRBV7-2 and TRBJ2-2, is GAGVSQSPSNKVTEKGKDVELRCDPISGHTALYWYRQSLGQGLEFLIYFQGNSAPDKSGLPSDRFSAERTGGSVSTLTIQRTQQEDSAVYLCASSLGLIGGELFFGEGSRLTVL.

The rearrangement uses TRBV7-6 and TRBJ2-3, with D possibly called TRBD1 or TRBD2 (5 bases each). Trimming cost V 5 bases and J 0 bases, with 12 bases left between them. This CDR3 has 15 residues. Germline loops: CDR1 SGHVS, CDR2 FNYEAQ. The CDR3 reads CASSPGQRSTDTQYF. The CDR3 nucleotides are TGTGCCAGCAGCCCGGGGCAGCGGAGCACAGATACGCAGTATTTT.

This clonotype was counted a few times. CDR3 sequence: CASSPLGARETQYF. DNA of the CDR3: TGTGCCAGCAGCCCTCTAGGGGCGAGGGAGACCCAGTACTTC. The V call is TRBV14, the J call TRBJ2-5, with D tentatively TRBD1 (5 bases). CDR1 and CDR2 (germline): SGHDN, FVKESK. This CDR3 spans 14 amino acids. V lost 4 bases and J lost 5, with 14 bases in between.

Many counts were recorded for this clonotype. Germline and junction disagree at one end, which may indicate a read error. The chain links TRBV24-1 to TRBJ1-5, with D maybe TRBD1 (5 bases). The CDR3 consists of 14 residues. Germline values: CDR1 KGHDR, CDR2 SFDVKD. The CDR3 sequence: CASSPGGRNQPQHF. The DNA for the CDR3 is TGTGCCAGCAGTCCGGGGGGACGCAATCAGCCCCAGCATTTT.

This clonotype was observed a handful of times. The V and J genes are TRBV15 and TRBJ1-1, with unresolved D. CDR3 length: 14 residues. Germline values: CDR1 LNHNV, CDR2 YYDKDF (reference sequence). V lost 0 bases to trimming and J lost 0 bases, with 5 bases between them. DNA for the CDR3: TGTGCCACCAGCAGAGATCGAATGAACACTGAAGCTTTCTTT. Protein product: CATSRDRMNTEAFF.

This clonotype was counted at least ten times. CDR3 loop: CASSPGQGLYGYTF. The CDR3 region has the DNA TGTGCCAGCAGCCCAGGACAGGGGCTCTATGGCTACACCTTC. This rearrangement joins TRBV3-1 to TRBJ1-2; 9 bases map to TRBD1. The CDR3 spans 14 residues. V shed 4 bases, J shed 4 bases, and the junction held 4 bases outside the gene matches. Per the germline V gene, CDR1 is LGHDT and CDR2 is YNNKEL (reference sequence).

The V call is TRBV2, the J call TRBJ1-6, with D possibly matching TRBD1 (6 bases). The CDR3 contains 14 residues. CDR1 SNHLY and CDR2 FYNNEI come from the germline V gene. V was pared by 5 bases and J by 8 bases, with 13 bases between. The CDR3 coding sequence is TGTGCCAGCAGTACCCGGACAGCCTATTCACCCCTCCACTTT. This codes for CASSTRTAYSPLHF.

This clonotype was counted ten times or more. The chain has TRBV6-6 and TRBJ1-3; no clear D gene. The germline V gene encodes CDR1 MNHNY and CDR2 SVGAGI (reference sequence). This CDR3 has 12 residues. V lost 8 bases and J 4 bases, leaving 9 bases between the germline ends. The CDR3 nucleotides are TGTGCCAGCGGAGGTCTCGGAAACACCATATATTTT. Translated, it gives CASGGLGNTIYF.

In this sample, this clonotype turned up many times. The rearrangement uses TRBV7-2 and TRBJ2-3, with 13 bases identical to TRBD2. The germline V gene has CDR1 SGHTA and CDR2 FQGNSA. This CDR3 is built from 15 residues. V lost 5 bases to trimming and J lost 14 bases; unmatched junction nucleotides: 13. CDR3 sequence (DNA): TGTGCCAGCAGCCGGACTAGCGGGAGCCCGCAATCCCCGTATTTT. It yields the protein CASSRTSGSPQSPYF. Using reference TRBV7-2 and TRBJ2-3 for the parts outside the CDR3, the full variable domain is GAGVSQSPSNKVTEKGKDVELRCDPISGHTALYWYRQSLGQGLEFLIYFQGNSAPDKSGLPSDRFSAERTGGSVSTLTIQRTQQEDSAVYLCASSRTSGSPQSPYFGPGTRLTVL.

A note on this clonotype: A much bigger clone sits one base away, suggesting this may be a read error. The CDR3 coding sequence is TGTGCCAGCAGTTACTCGAACCGACCCTATCTCTTC. It yields the protein CASSYSNRPYLF. The rearrangement uses TRBV6-5 and TRBJ2-1; D not resolved. This CDR3 region has 12 residues. Germline V CDR1 and CDR2: MNHEY, SVGAGI.

CDR3 residues: CASSLMGLRVTSSYNSPLHF. The CDR3, as DNA: TGTGCCAGCTCTCTCATGGGCCTGCGGGTTACGAGCTCCTATAATTCACCCCTCCACTTT. The chain uses TRBV18 and TRBJ1-6, with D hard to call. The CDR3 extends over 20 amino acids. V gave up 6 bases and J gave up 0 bases, with 24 bases separating them. Germline CDR1 is KGHSH and CDR2 is LQKENI. Combining the CDR3 with reference TRBV18 and TRBJ1-6 gives the whole variable domain NAGVMQNPRHLVRRRGQEARLRCSPMKGHSHVYWYRQLPEEGLKFMVYLQKENIIDESGMPKERFSAEFPKEGPSILRIQQVVRGDSAAYFCASSLMGLRVTSSYNSPLHFGNGTRLTVT.

This chain links TRBV19 with TRBJ2-1, with 7 nucleotides matching TRBD2. V was clipped by 4 bases and J by 15 bases; unmatched bases: 9. Germline assignment: CDR1 LNHDA and CDR2 SQIVND (reference sequence). This CDR3 spans 12 amino acids. CDR3 in amino acids: CASSTRSGKRFF. In nucleotides, the CDR3 is TGTGCCAGTAGTACTCGGAGCGGGAAAAGGTTCTTC.

This clonotype was seen repeatedly, ten times or more. The chain recombines TRBV5-1 with TRBJ2-1, with 8 positions matching TRBD2. CDR1 and CDR2 (germline): SGHRS, YFSETQ. The V segment lost 3 bases and the J segment 7 bases; nucleotides outside the gene matches: 12. The CDR3 totals 16 residues. The CDR3 here is CASSYLGAGALNEQFF. Here the CDR3 DNA reads TGCGCCAGCAGCTACCTCGGAGCGGGAGCTCTAAATGAGCAGTTCTTC. Variable domain in full (rest from reference TRBV5-1 and TRBJ2-1): KAGVTQTPRYLIKTRGQQVTLSCSPISGHRSVSWYQQTPGQGLQFLFEYFSETQRNKGNFPGRFSGRQFSNSRSEMNVSTLELGDSALYLCASSYLGAGALNEQFFGPGTRLTVL.

The V call is TRBV19, the J call TRBJ2-7; perhaps TRBD1 as D (6 bases). Germline values: CDR1 LNHDA, CDR2 SQIVND (reference sequence). CDR3 length equals 14 residues. Trimming shortened V by 3 bases and J by 4 bases, and 13 bases separated the two germline ends. In DNA form, the CDR3 reads TGTGCCAGTAGTATGGATGGGCAGGGGTACGAGCAGTACTTC. Amino acids: CASSMDGQGYEQYF.

Only a few counts were recorded for this clonotype. The chain combines TRBV10-3 with TRBJ2-1; D is possibly TRBD2 (6 bases). With 7 bases removed from V and 2 bases from J, the gap between germline ends came to 15 bases. Per germline, CDR1 ENHRY and CDR2 SYGVKD. The CDR3 is 15 residues long. CDR3 loop: CAINQDGSTYNEQFF. The CDR3 DNA is TGTGCCATCAACCAGGACGGGAGCACCTACAATGAGCAGTTCTTC.

This chain joins TRBV28 and TRBJ1-6; no reliable D call. Germline V gene sequence: CDR1 MDHEN, CDR2 SYDVKM. This CDR3 comprises 15 residues. Trimming removed 4 bases at V and 1 base at J, with 8 bases between. This CDR3 is CASSSRRSYNSPLHF. The CDR3 DNA sequence: TGTGCCAGCAGTTCCCGAAGGTCCTATAATTCACCCCTCCACTTT. Complete variable domain (other parts from reference TRBV28 and TRBJ1-6): DVKVTQSSRYLVKRTGEKVFLECVQDMDHENMFWYRQDPGLGLRLIYFSYDVKMKEKGDIPEGYSVSREKKERFSLILESASTNQTSMYLCASSSRRSYNSPLHFGNGTRLTVT.

This chain connects TRBV3-1 to TRBJ1-6; D unclear. CDR1 and CDR2 from the germline V gene are LGHDT and YNNKEL (reference sequence). Trimming took off 1 base at V and 9 bases at J, with 19 bases between the two ends. The CDR3 has 17 residues. This chain's CDR3 is CASSQGVGRASGSPLHF. CDR3 sequence (DNA): TGTGCCAGCAGCCAAGGTGTAGGGAGGGCCTCAGGTTCACCCCTCCACTTT.

The chain uses TRBV24-1 and TRBJ2-5; D gene uncertain. V lost 3 bases, J lost 2 bases, and 9 bases lay in between. This CDR3 comprises 14 residues. Germline V gives CDR1 KGHDR, CDR2 SFDVKD. The CDR3 DNA sequence: TGTGCCACCAGTGATCCCAAGATACAAGAGACCCAGTACTTC. The encoded protein is CATSDPKIQETQYF.

J is TRBJ2-5 and V is TRBV5-1, with D possibly matching TRBD2 (6 bases). Deletions cut 5 bases from V and 7 bases from J, with 15 bases between. Germline CDR1 and CDR2: SGHRS and YFSETQ. The CDR3 sequence is 13 residues long. The CDR3 DNA reads TGCGCCAGCAGGACTAGTGAGGCGGGGACCCAGTACTTC. This sequence encodes CASRTSEAGTQYF.

Many counts were recorded for this clonotype. The chain has TRBV6-1 and TRBJ1-5; the match to TRBD1 covers 11 bases. Per the germline V gene, CDR1 is MNHNS and CDR2 is SASEGT. Unmatched junction bases numbered 5, after V lost 4 bases and J lost 0 bases. CDR3 length equals 17 residues. Here the CDR3 reads CASSVGTGGYSNQPQHF. The CDR3 nucleotides read TGTGCCAGCAGTGTCGGGACAGGGGGTTATAGCAATCAGCCCCAGCATTTT.

This clonotype was counted many times. This sequence joins TRBV29-1 and TRBJ1-1; D is uncertain. Germline lookup yields CDR1 SQVTM and CDR2 ANQGSEA. V was shortened by 4 bases and J by 0 bases, with 9 bases between the two germline ends. The CDR3 runs to 13 residues. As DNA, the CDR3 is TGCAGCGTTGCCCCTTTGATGAACACTGAAGCTTTCTTT. Translation gives CSVAPLMNTEAFF.

This clonotype was picked up a small number of times. The rearrangement joins TRBV10-3 to TRBJ1-5; D remains unclear. V shed 0 bases and J shed 6 bases, with 9 bases lying between them. The V gene's germline CDR1 is ENHRY and CDR2 SYGVKD. The CDR3 covers 14 residues. The chain's CDR3 is CAISESEVRQPQHF. For the CDR3, the DNA is TGTGCCATCAGTGAGTCGGAGGTACGTCAGCCCCAGCATTTT.

The chain uses TRBV11-2 and TRBJ2-3, with TRBD2 matching over 7 bases. V gave up 0 bases and J gave up 1 base; unmatched junction bases: 10. Germline V gene data show CDR1 as SGHAT and CDR2 as FQNNGV. CDR3 length: 18 amino acids. The CDR3, as DNA: TGTGCCAGCAGCTTAGAGAGCGGGACCGTTAGGGGCACAGATACGCAGTATTTT. Protein: CASSLESGTVRGTDTQYF.

This chain links TRBV4-2 with TRBJ2-7; D is tentatively TRBD1 or TRBD2 (6 bases each). V was clipped by 0 bases and J by 1 base, with 10 bases between them. The CDR3 covers 15 residues. In germline, CDR1 is LGHNA, CDR2 YNFKEQ. In DNA form, the CDR3 reads TGTGCCAGCAGCCAAGAAGGGGGGTGGTCCTACGAGCAGTACTTC. Protein: CASSQEGGWSYEQYF.

This chain connects TRBV28 to TRBJ1-5, with D tentatively TRBD1 (6 bases). Trimming removed 4 bases at V and 0 bases at J, with 16 bases between. There are 17 residues in the CDR3. Germline V gene sequence: CDR1 MDHEN, CDR2 SYDVKM. CDR3 sequence: CASSSLGAGTSNQPQHF. The CDR3 nucleotides are TGTGCCAGCAGTTCCTTGGGGGCAGGGACTAGCAATCAGCCCCAGCATTTT.